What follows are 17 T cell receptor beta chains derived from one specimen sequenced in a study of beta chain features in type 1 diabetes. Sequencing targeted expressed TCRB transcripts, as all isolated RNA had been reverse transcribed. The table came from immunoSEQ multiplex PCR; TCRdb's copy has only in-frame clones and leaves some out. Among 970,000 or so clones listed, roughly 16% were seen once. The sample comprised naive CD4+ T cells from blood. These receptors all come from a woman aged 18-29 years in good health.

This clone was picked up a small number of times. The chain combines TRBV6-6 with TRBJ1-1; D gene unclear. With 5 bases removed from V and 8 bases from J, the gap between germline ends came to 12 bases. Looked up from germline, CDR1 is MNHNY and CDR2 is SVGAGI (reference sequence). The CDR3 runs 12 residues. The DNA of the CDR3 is TGTGCCAGCAGTCGTCCCCTATCGGAAGCTTTCTTT. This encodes CASSRPLSEAFF.

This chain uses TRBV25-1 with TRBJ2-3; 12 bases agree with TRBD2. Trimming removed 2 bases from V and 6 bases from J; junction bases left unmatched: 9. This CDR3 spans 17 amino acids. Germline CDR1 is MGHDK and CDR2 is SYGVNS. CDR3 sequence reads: CASSENPSGRAWDTQYF. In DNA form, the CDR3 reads TGTGCCAGCAGTGAAAATCCTAGCGGGAGGGCCTGGGATACGCAGTATTTT.

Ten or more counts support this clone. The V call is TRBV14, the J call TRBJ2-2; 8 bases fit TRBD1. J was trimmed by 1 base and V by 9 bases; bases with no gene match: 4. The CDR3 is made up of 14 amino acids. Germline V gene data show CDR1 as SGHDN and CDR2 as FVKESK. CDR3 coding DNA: TGTGCCAGGGGACAGGTCGAGAACACCGGGGAGCTGTTTTTT. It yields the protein CARGQVENTGELFF.

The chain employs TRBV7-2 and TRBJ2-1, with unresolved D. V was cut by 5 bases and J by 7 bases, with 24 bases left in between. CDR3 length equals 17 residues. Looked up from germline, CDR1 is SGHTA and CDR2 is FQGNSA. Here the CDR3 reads CASSTLQAILEPNEQFF. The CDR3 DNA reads TGTGCCAGCAGCACGCTTCAGGCAATCCTAGAGCCGAATGAGCAGTTCTTC. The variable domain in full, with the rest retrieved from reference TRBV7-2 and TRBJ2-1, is GAGVSQSPSNKVTEKGKDVELRCDPISGHTALYWYRQSLGQGLEFLIYFQGNSAPDKSGLPSDRFSAERTGGSVSTLTIQRTQQEDSAVYLCASSTLQAILEPNEQFFGPGTRLTVL.

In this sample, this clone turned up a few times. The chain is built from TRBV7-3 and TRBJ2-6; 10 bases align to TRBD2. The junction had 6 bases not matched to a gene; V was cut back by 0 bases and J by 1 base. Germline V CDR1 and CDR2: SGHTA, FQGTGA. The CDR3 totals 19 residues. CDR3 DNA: TGTGCCAGCAGCTTAACTGCTCTAGCGGGAGATTCTGGGGCCAACGTCCTGACTTTC. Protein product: CASSLTALAGDSGANVLTF.

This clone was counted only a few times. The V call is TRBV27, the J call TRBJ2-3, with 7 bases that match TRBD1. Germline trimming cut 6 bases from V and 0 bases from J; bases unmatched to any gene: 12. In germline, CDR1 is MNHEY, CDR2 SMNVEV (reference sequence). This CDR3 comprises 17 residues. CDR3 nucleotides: TGTGCCAGCAGACGAGTACAGGGGCCGATAAGCACAGATACGCAGTATTTT. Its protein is CASRRVQGPISTDTQYF.

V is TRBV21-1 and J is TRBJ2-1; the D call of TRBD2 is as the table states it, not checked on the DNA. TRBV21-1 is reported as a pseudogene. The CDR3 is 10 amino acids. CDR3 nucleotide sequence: TGTGCCTTTACCTACAATGAGCAGTTCTTC. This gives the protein CAFTYNEQFF.

The CDR3 spells CASSPLRARETQYF. DNA for the CDR3: TGTGCCAGCTCACCACTCAGGGCCCGGGAGACCCAGTACTTC. The chain carries TRBV18 and TRBJ2-5; D possibly corresponds to TRBD1 (5 bases). Trimming took 1 base from V and 5 from J, leaving 11 bases between them. CDR1 is KGHSH, CDR2 LQKENI, per germline. The CDR3 runs to 14 residues.

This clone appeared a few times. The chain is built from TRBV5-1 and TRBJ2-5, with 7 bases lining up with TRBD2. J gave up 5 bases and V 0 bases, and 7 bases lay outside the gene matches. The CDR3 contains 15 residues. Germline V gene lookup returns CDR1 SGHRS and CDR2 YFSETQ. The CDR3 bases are TGCGCCAGCAGCTTGGGCGCTACTAGCGCCGAGACCCAGTACTTC. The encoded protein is CASSLGATSAETQYF. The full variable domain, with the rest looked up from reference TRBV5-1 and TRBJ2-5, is KAGVTQTPRYLIKTRGQQVTLSCSPISGHRSVSWYQQTPGQGLQFLFEYFSETQRNKGNFPGRFSGRQFSNSRSEMNVSTLELGDSALYLCASSLGATSAETQYFGPGTRLLVL.

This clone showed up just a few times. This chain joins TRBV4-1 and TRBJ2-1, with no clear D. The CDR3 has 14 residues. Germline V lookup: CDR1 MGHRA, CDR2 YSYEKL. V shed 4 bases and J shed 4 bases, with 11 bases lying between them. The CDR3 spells CASSRDGEYNEQFF. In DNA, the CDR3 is TGCGCCAGCAGCCGCGACGGAGAATACAATGAGCAGTTCTTC.

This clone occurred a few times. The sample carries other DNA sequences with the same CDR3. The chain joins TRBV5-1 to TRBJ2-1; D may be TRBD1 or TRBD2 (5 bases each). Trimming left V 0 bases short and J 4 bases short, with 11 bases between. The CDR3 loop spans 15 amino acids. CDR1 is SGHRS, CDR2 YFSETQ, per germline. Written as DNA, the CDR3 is TGCGCCAGCAGCTTGGCGGGACGCTCGTACAATGAGCAGTTCTTC. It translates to CASSLAGRSYNEQFF.

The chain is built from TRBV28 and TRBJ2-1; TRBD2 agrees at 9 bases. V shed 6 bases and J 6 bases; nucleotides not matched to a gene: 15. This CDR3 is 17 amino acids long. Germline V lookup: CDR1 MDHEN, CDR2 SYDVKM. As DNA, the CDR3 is TGTGCCAGCAGCCTGGTGAGGGCGGGAGGGTTTGGCAATGAGCAGTTCTTC. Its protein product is CASSLVRAGGFGNEQFF.

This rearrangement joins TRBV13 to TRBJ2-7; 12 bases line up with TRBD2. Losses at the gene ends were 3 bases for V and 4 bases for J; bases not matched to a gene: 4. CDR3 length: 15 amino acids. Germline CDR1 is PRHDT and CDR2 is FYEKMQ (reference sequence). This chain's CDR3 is CASSFGLAGPYEQYF. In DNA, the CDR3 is TGTGCCAGCAGCTTCGGACTAGCGGGACCGTACGAGCAGTACTTC.

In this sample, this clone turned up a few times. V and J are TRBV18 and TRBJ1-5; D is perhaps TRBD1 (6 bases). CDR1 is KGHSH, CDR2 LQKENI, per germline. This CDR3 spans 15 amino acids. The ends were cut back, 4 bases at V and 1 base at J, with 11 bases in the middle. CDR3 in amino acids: CASSLNDRSNQPQHF. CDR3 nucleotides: TGTGCCAGCTCACTCAACGACAGGAGCAATCAGCCCCAGCATTTT.

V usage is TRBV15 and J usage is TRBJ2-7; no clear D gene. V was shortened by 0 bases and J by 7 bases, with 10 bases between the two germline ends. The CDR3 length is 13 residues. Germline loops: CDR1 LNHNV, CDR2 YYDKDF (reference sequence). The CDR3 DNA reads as TGTGCCACCAGCAGAGAGGGATCGCGGGAGCAGTACTTC. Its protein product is CATSREGSREQYF.

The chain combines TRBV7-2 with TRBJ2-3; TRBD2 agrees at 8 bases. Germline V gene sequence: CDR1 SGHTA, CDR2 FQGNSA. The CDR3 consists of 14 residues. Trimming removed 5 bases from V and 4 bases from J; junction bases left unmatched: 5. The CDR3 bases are TGTGCCAGCAGCCAGAGAGCGGGAGCAGATACGCAGTATTTT. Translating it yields CASSQRAGADTQYF.

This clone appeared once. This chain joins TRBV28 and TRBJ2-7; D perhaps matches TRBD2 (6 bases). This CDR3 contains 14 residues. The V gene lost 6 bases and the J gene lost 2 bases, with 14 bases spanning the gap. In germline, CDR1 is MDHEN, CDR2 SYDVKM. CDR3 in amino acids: CASRVGGNTYEQYF. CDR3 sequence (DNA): TGTGCCAGCAGGGTCGGGGGAAACACCTACGAGCAGTACTTC.